This T cell receptor beta chain originates from a study of blood T cell repertoires in COVID-19. Per the original data handling: Nucleated cell number was recorded as an estimate derived from reference gene primer amplification. Using immunoSEQ multiplex PCR, the repertoire was profiled, and TCRdb retains in-frame clones only, with some absent. For V, J and clone size, that table is used; D and trimming come from the DNA. The repertoire holds about 220,000 clones, about 88% seen once, with about 2% in the top ten. This CDR3 contains 16 residues. Per the germline V gene, CDR1 is MNHEY and CDR2 is SVGEGT. Losses at the gene ends were 2 bases for V and 5 bases for J; bases not matched to a gene: 11.

This chain uses TRBV6-2 or TRBV6-3 with TRBJ2-7; the match to TRBD1 covers 8 bases. The origin of this receptor is a man aged 35 to 55 with active or convalescent COVID-19. The sample comprised peripheral blood. In DNA form, the CDR3 reads TGTGCCAGCAGTTACAATCTACAGGGGGTTCGCGACGAGCAGTACTTC. As protein: CASSYNLQGVRDEQYF.